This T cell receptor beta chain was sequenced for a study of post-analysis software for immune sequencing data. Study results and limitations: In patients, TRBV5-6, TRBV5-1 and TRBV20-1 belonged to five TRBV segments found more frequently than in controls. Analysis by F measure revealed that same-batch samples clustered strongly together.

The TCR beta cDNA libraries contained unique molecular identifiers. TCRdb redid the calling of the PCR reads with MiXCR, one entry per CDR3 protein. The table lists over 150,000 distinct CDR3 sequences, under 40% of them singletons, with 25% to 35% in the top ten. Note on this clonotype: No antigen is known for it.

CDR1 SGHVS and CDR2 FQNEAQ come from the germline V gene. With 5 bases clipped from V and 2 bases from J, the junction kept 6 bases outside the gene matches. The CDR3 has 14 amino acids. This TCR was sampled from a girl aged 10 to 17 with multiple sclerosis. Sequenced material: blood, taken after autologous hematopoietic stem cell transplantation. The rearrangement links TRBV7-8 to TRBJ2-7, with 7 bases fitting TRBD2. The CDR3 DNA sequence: TGTGCCAGCAGCGTTAGCGGGTCCACCTACGAGCAGTACTTC. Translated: CASSVSGSTYEQYF.